This T cell receptor beta chain was observed in a study of OX40 agonist ivuxolimab in advanced cancers. As for the study in general: Ivuxolimab, which is an agonistic anti-OX40 (CD134) antibody, was administered to the patients. Enrollees could have had prior anti-PD-1, anti-PD-L1 or anti-CTLA-4 therapy, which 40% had received. Notes on the study in general: CD8+ T cells were the subset that, on average, had more expanded clones than CD4+.

The timepoints at which blood was sampled were baseline, cycle 4 day 1, and cycle 7 day 1. Clones were sequenced by immunoSEQ multiplex PCR, and TCRdb holds only the in-frame ones, with some missing. The sample consists of tens of thousands of clones, roughly 88% of them appearing once. With respect to this clone: Antigen: not known.

Trimming removed 4 bases at V and 0 bases at J, with 12 bases between. This CDR3 is 15 amino acids long. The V gene's germline CDR1 is MDHEN and CDR2 SYDVKM. This chain uses TRBV28 with TRBJ1-1, with D perhaps matching TRBD1 (5 bases). The sequenced sample was CD4+ or CD8+ T cells sorted from blood, obtained in a trial of the OX40 agonist ivuxolimab. The receptor was derived from an adult with an advanced solid tumor such as melanoma, head and neck, liver or kidney cancer. As DNA, the CDR3 is TGTGCCAGCAGTTCCACAGGAGGAATGAACACTGAAGCTTTCTTT. Translated, it gives CASSSTGGMNTEAFF. The variable domain in full, with the rest retrieved from reference TRBV28 and TRBJ1-1, is DVKVTQSSRYLVKRTGEKVFLECVQDMDHENMFWYRQDPGLGLRLIYFSYDVKMKEKGDIPEGYSVSREKKERFSLILESASTNQTSMYLCASSSTGGMNTEAFFGQGTRLTVV.